One and the same sample provided the 10 T cell receptor beta chains below, sequenced in a study of molecular identifiers for immune sequencing clone quantification. TCRdb re-analysed the PCR reads in MiXCR, keeping a single row per CDR3 protein. This table has roughly 300,000 distinct CDR3 sequences, roughly 24% appearing once. Material: naive CD8+ T cells from blood, with Jurkat cell RNA spiked in. Subset of the sample: FACS-sorted CD8+CD4-CCR7+CD45RA+ naive T cells. These receptors all stem from a human donor in good health. Some libraries in this study had Jurkat cell RNA spiked in.

About this clonotype itself: The germline gene is not matched at one end of the junction; a read error may be the cause. CDR3 sequence (DNA): TGTGCCAGCAGCTCTTGGACAGGGAAATACAATGGGCAGTTCTTC. Its protein product is CASSSWTGKYNGQFF. The chain couples TRBV7-8 to TRBJ2-1; 8 bases are a match to TRBD1. This CDR3 region has 15 residues. CDR1 SGHVS and CDR2 FQNEAQ come from the germline V gene.

A few counts support this clonotype. The gene calls are TRBV27 and TRBJ1-1; D not certain. Germline loops: CDR1 MNHEY, CDR2 SMNVEV (reference sequence). The CDR3 has 13 amino acids. Trimming cost V 6 bases and J 3 bases, with 11 bases left between them. The CDR3 DNA reads as TGTGCCAGCAGAGATAATCCTTACACTGAAGCTTTCTTT. Translation gives CASRDNPYTEAFF.

The J gene is TRBJ2-3, the V gene TRBV20-1; D gene uncertain. The CDR3 runs to 14 residues. Germline V gene lookup returns CDR1 DFQATT and CDR2 SNEGSKA (reference sequence). CDR3 protein: CNAKTGILGDTQYF. CDR3 in DNA: TGCAATGCCAAAACTGGGATCTTAGGAGATACGCAGTATTTT.

This clonotype has only a few counts. DNA for the CDR3: TGTGCCTGGAGTCCCACCGGGACATCCACCGGGGAGCTGTTTTTT. It encodes CAWSPTGTSTGELFF. This sequence joins TRBV30 and TRBJ2-2; TRBD1 is a possible D gene (6 bases). V shed 2 bases and J shed 4 bases, with 14 bases lying between them. Germline CDR1 GTSNPN, CDR2 SVGIG (reference sequence). This CDR3 has 15 amino acids.

This clonotype was recorded a few times. CDR3 in DNA: TGTGCCTGGAGTGTACTTGGCTTTTCGGAGACCCAGTACTTC. Translated, it gives CAWSVLGFSETQYF. The chain links TRBV30 to TRBJ2-5, with no clear D. V was shortened by 0 bases and J by 5 bases, with 13 bases between the two germline ends. CDR1 is GTSNPN and CDR2 is SVGIG in the germline V gene (reference sequence). This CDR3 is built from 14 residues.

This clonotype was seen repeatedly, ten times or more. The V gene is TRBV12-3 or TRBV12-4, the J gene TRBJ1-1; 9 nucleotides match TRBD1. Losses at the gene ends were 6 bases for V and 4 bases for J; bases not matched to a gene: 6. CDR3 length: 14 amino acids. The CDR3 sequence is CASSRTGVGTEAFF. CDR3 nucleotide sequence: TGTGCCAGCAGCCGGACAGGGGTAGGCACTGAAGCTTTCTTT.

The chain carries TRBV5-4 and TRBJ2-7, with a possible D match to TRBD2 (5 bases). Between the trimmed V and J ends, which lost 5 bases and 3 bases, there was a span of 12 bases. CDR3 length equals 13 residues. Germline lookup yields CDR1 SGHNT and CDR2 YYREEE (reference sequence). This CDR3 is CASSYRTGYEQYF. The DNA for the CDR3 is TGTGCCAGCAGTTATAGGACTGGCTACGAGCAGTACTTC. The complete variable domain, with remaining parts taken from reference TRBV5-4 and TRBJ2-7, reads ETGVTQSPTHLIKTRGQQVTLRCSSQSGHNTVSWYQQALGQGPQFIFQYYREEENGRGNFPPRFSGLQFPNYSSELNVNALELDDSALYLCASSYRTGYEQYFGPGTRLTVT.

A remark on this clonotype: One end of the junction fails to match germline, which may point to a read error. The rearrangement uses TRBV7-3 and TRBJ2-2; tentatively, D is TRBD2 (7 bases). Germline assignment: CDR1 SGHTA and CDR2 FQGTGA. The CDR3 consists of 17 residues. Written as DNA, the CDR3 is TGTGCCAGCAGCCCCCTGGGGGGGGGGCATAGCACCGGGGAGCTGGTTTTT. Amino acid sequence: CASSPLGGGHSTGELVF.

Of note for this clonotype: The junction and the germline gene differ at one end; a read error may be behind it. This chain links TRBV12-3 or TRBV12-4 with TRBJ1-4; TRBD1 matches 9 bases. The CDR3 has 15 amino acids. This CDR3 is CPSSSYRGPGEKLFF. The CDR3 DNA is TGTCCCAGCAGTTCTTACAGGGGGCCGGGTGAAAAACTGTTTTTT.

The rearrangement joins TRBV4-3 to TRBJ2-7; the D gene could be TRBD1 or TRBD2 (6 bases each). The ends were cut back, 4 bases at V and 6 bases at J, with 22 bases in the middle. The germline gives CDR1 LGHNA, CDR2 YSLEER. This CDR3 contains 16 residues. Here the CDR3 DNA reads TGCGCCAGCAGCCCAGGTTCGTTGGGGGGCCGAGGCGAGCAGTACTTC. Translation gives CASSPGSLGGRGEQYF.